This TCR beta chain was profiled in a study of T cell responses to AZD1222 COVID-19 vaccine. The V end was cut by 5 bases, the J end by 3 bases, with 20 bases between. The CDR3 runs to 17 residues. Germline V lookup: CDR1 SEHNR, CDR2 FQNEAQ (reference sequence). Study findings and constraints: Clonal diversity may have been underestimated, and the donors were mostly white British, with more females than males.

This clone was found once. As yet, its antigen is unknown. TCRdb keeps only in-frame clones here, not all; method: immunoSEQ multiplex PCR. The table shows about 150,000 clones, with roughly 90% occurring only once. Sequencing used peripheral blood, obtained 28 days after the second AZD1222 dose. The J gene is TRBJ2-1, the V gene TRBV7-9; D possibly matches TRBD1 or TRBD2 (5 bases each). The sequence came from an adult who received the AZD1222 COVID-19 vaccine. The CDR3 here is CASSGRIVGVNYNEQFF. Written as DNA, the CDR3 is TGTGCCAGCAGCGGAAGGATAGTGGGGGTGAACTACAATGAGCAGTTCTTC. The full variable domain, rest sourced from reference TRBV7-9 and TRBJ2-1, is DTGVSQNPRHKITKRGQNVTFRCDPISEHNRLYWYRQTLGQGPEFLTYFQNEAQLEKSRLLSDRFSAERPKGSFSTLEIQRTEQGDSAMYLCASSGRIVGVNYNEQFFGPGTRLTVL.